What follows are 17 T cell receptor beta chains derived from one specimen sequenced in a study of T cell responses to AZD1222 COVID-19 vaccine. Clones were read by immunoSEQ multiplex PCR, and TCRdb kept only the in-frame ones, dropping some. The sample shows approximately 170,000 clones, approximately 90% of them seen only once. The source was peripheral blood, collected on day 0 of AZD1222 vaccination. These receptors all come from an adult in good health.

V gene TRBV7-3 combines with J gene TRBJ2-1, with 9 positions matching TRBD2. This CDR3 region has 16 residues. Germline lookup yields CDR1 SGHTA and CDR2 FQGTGA. V lost 5 bases and J lost 6; bases outside the gene matches: 11. CDR3 bases: TGTGCCAGCAGCAACGGTGGCGGGAGGGCCATCAATGAGCAGTTCTTC. Translating gives CASSNGGGRAINEQFF.

This chain connects TRBV28 to TRBJ2-7; the D gene is possibly TRBD1 (7 bases). Germline V gene data show CDR1 as MDHEN and CDR2 as SYDVKM. Trimming removed 1 base at V and 9 bases at J, with 19 bases between. The CDR3 runs 15 residues. CDR3 loop: CASSLSSGRQGRQYF. The CDR3 DNA follows: TGTGCCAGCAGTTTATCGTCCGGGAGACAGGGTAGGCAGTACTTC.

This CDR3 reads CASSFQQETQYF. In DNA form, the CDR3 reads TGCGCCAGCAGCTTTCAGCAAGAGACCCAGTACTTC. This chain uses TRBV5-1 with TRBJ2-5; D not resolved. Germline CDR1 and CDR2: SGHRS and YFSETQ. Trimming removed 2 bases from V and 2 bases from J, with 4 bases in between. The CDR3 totals 12 residues.

With respect to this clone: An end of the junction does not agree with germline; a read error may underlie this. This chain links TRBV7-7 with TRBJ2-1; D uncertain. This CDR3 is built from 14 residues. Germline assignment: CDR1 SSHAT and CDR2 FNYEAQ (reference sequence). The CDR3 region is CASSPAAGYNEQFF. The CDR3 DNA follows: TGTGCTAGCAGCCCCGCGGCAGGCTACAATGAGCAGTTCTTC. Full variable domain (missing parts from reference TRBV7-7 and TRBJ2-1): GAGVSQSPRYKVTKRGQDVTLRCDPISSHATLYWYQQALGQGPEFLTYFNYEAQPDKSGLPSDRFSAERPEGSISTLTIQRTEQRDSAMYRCASSPAAGYNEQFFGPGTRLTVL.

In this sample, this clone turned up once. This rearrangement joins TRBV19 to TRBJ2-1; D is uncertain. The length of the CDR3 is 11 residues. Per the germline V gene, CDR1 is LNHDA and CDR2 is SQIVND (reference sequence). The V and J ends lost 5 bases and 4 bases respectively, with 3 bases between them. The CDR3 DNA sequence: TGTGCCAGTAGTCAATACAATGAGCAGTTCTTC. This gives the protein CASSQYNEQFF.

The J gene is TRBJ2-1, the V gene TRBV7-2; 7 bases are a match to TRBD2. The ends lost 0 bases at V and 6 bases at J; junction bases unmatched: 14. CDR3 length: 18 amino acids. Germline CDR1 and CDR2: SGHTA and FQGNSA. CDR3 protein: CASSLAPASGYYGNEQFF. As DNA, the CDR3 is TGTGCCAGCAGCTTAGCGCCGGCTAGCGGATATTATGGCAATGAGCAGTTCTTC.

This chain links TRBV18 with TRBJ1-2; TRBD1 is a possible D gene (5 bases). Trimming shortened V by 1 base and J by 2 bases, and 8 bases separated the two germline ends. Germline CDR1 reads KGHSH; CDR2 reads LQKENI. This CDR3 contains 14 residues. The CDR3 sequence: CASSPQTVNYGYTF. CDR3 nucleotide sequence: TGTGCCAGCTCACCACAGACAGTCAACTATGGCTACACCTTC.

This clone was counted once. The rearrangement uses TRBV10-1 and TRBJ2-1, with 7 bases aligning to TRBD1. The CDR3 sequence is 15 residues long. Germline assignment: CDR1 WNHNN and CDR2 SYGVQD (reference sequence). V was pared by 2 bases and J by 2 bases, with 3 bases of the junction left unmatched. In DNA, the CDR3 is TGCGCCAGCAGTGAGGGTGGGACAGCCTACAATGAGCAGTTCTTC. It specifies CASSEGGTAYNEQFF.

The chain carries TRBV18 and TRBJ1-4; D is undetermined. The CDR3 is made up of 14 amino acids. Trimming removed 3 bases at V and 7 bases at J, with 12 bases between. Germline V gives CDR1 KGHSH, CDR2 LQKENI. The DNA of the CDR3 is TGTGCCAGCTCACCGCAGACCGCGAGTGAAAAACTGTTTTTT. Translating gives CASSPQTASEKLFF.

The chain recombines TRBV4-2 with TRBJ2-1; 11 bases are shared with TRBD2. The junction had 6 bases not matched to a gene; V was cut back by 4 bases and J by 4 bases. This CDR3 is 16 amino acids long. Germline V gene sequence: CDR1 LGHNA, CDR2 YNFKEQ. The CDR3 spells CASSPQLAGAYNEQFF. The CDR3 coding sequence is TGTGCCAGCAGCCCACAACTAGCGGGAGCTTACAATGAGCAGTTCTTC.

J is TRBJ2-1 and V is TRBV20-1; D perhaps matches TRBD2 (7 bases). From germline, CDR1 is DFQATT and CDR2 SNEGSKA (reference sequence). This CDR3 spans 17 amino acids. Trimming took off 3 bases at V and 4 bases at J, with 22 bases between the two ends. The CDR3 sequence: CSASRRGERDAYNEQFF. The CDR3 region has the DNA TGCAGTGCTAGTCGGAGGGGGGAGCGGGACGCTTACAATGAGCAGTTCTTC.

The V and J genes are TRBV30 and TRBJ1-2; 9 bases match TRBD1. CDR3 length equals 14 residues. Per the germline V gene, CDR1 is GTSNPN and CDR2 is SVGIG (reference sequence). The V gene end was trimmed by 5 bases and the J gene end by 4 bases; junction bases not matched to a gene: 8. CDR3 in DNA: TGTGCCTGGGGGACAGGGTCGATGGTCTATGGCTACACCTTC. Amino acid sequence: CAWGTGSMVYGYTF.

The chain recombines TRBV5-5 with TRBJ2-1; D remains ambiguous. This CDR3 is 15 amino acids long. V lost 2 bases to trimming and J lost 7 bases, with 16 bases between them. The germline CDR1 and CDR2 sequences are SGHKS and YYEKEE (reference sequence). The CDR3 spells CASSLRSELWNEQFF. The DNA for the CDR3 is TGTGCCAGCAGCTTAAGGTCGGAATTATGGAATGAGCAGTTCTTC.

CDR3 DNA sequence: TGTGCCAGCAGCTTATCGACAGGGCCTGGAAACACCATATATTTT. Its protein is CASSLSTGPGNTIYF. V is TRBV7-6 and J is TRBJ1-3; 7 bases match TRBD1. This CDR3 has 15 residues. J gave up 2 bases and V 2 bases, and 3 bases lay outside the gene matches. Germline V lookup: CDR1 SGHVS, CDR2 FNYEAQ.

The genes are TRBV13 and TRBJ2-7; D is perhaps TRBD1 (6 bases). Germline V gene data show CDR1 as PRHDT and CDR2 as FYEKMQ (reference sequence). V was clipped by 1 base and J by 7 bases, with 14 bases between them. This CDR3 spans 14 amino acids. The CDR3 region has the DNA TGTGCCAGCAGCTTAGTTCCCCGACAGGCAGAGCAGTACTTC. Encoded protein: CASSLVPRQAEQYF.

The genes are TRBV5-5 and TRBJ2-7, with 9 bases matching TRBD2. The CDR3 spans 15 residues. Germline assignment: CDR1 SGHKS and CDR2 YYEKEE (reference sequence). V trimming: 0 bases; J trimming: 2 bases; junction bases outside the gene matches: 3. The CDR3 protein is CASSLGRGGTYEQYF. The CDR3 region has the DNA TGTGCCAGCAGCTTGGGGCGGGGGGGCACCTACGAGCAGTACTTC. The full variable domain, with the rest looked up from reference TRBV5-5 and TRBJ2-7, is DAGVTQSPTHLIKTRGQQVTLRCSPISGHKSVSWYQQVLGQGPQFIFQYYEKEERGRGNFPDRFSARQFPNYSSELNVNALLLGDSALYLCASSLGRGGTYEQYFGPGTRLTVT.

The chain couples TRBV3-1 (or the pseudogene TRBV3-2) to TRBJ2-2; 11 bases fit TRBD2. The CDR3 sequence is 16 residues long. From germline, CDR1 is LGHDT and CDR2 YNNKEL (reference sequence). J lost 3 bases, V lost 6 bases, and 6 bases had no gene match. CDR3 nucleotide sequence: TGTGCCAGCAGGAAGGGACTAGCGGAGGACACCGGGGAGCTGTTTTTT. Translated, it gives CASRKGLAEDTGELFF.